A selection of T cell receptor beta chains follows, all from one sample in a study of cytomegalovirus exposure and HLA in healthy donors. Sequencing was performed with immunoSEQ multiplex PCR; in TCRdb, only in-frame clones are kept and a portion is missing. Of approximately 190,000 clones in the sample, roughly 86% were seen once. Sequences were obtained from PBMCs. The receptors were sampled from a man aged 35-49 years in good health and CMV-seropositive. CDR3s include the opening cysteine and the closing phenylalanine or tryptophan. Each record gives: clone size, V gene, J gene, D gene, CDR3 protein, CDR3 DNA. The D gene is left open where the match is weak. Not all rows give a size; the values are once, few, many and, for expanded clones, a class.

clone size: few
V gene: TRBV5-4
J gene: TRBJ2-3
D gene: -
CDR3 protein: CASSSRVGTDTQYF
CDR3 DNA: TGTGCCAGCAGCTCCCGGGTCGGCACAGATACGCAGTATTTT

clone size: -
V gene: TRBV5-1
J gene: TRBJ2-5
D gene: TRBD2
CDR3 protein: CASSWGFPGGTETQYF
CDR3 DNA: TGCGCCAGCAGCTGGGGCTTTCCGGGAGGAACAGAGACCCAGTACTTC

clone size: -
V gene: TRBV7-6
J gene: TRBJ2-1
D gene: -
CDR3 protein: CASSLARLEVVIF
CDR3 DNA: TGTGCCAGCAGCTTAGCGCGACTAGAAGTGGTTATCTTC

clone size: -
V gene: TRBV9
J gene: TRBJ2-1
D gene: TRBD2
CDR3 protein: CASSLIGTSGSGEQFF
CDR3 DNA: TGTGCCAGCAGCTTAATCGGGACTAGCGGATCCGGTGAGCAGTTCTTC

clone size: -
V gene: TRBV27
J gene: TRBJ1-5
D gene: TRBD1
CDR3 protein: CASSSPGQGNQPQHF
CDR3 DNA: TGTGCCAGCAGTTCCCCGGGACAGGGGAATCAGCCCCAGCATTTT

clone size: -
V gene: TRBV20-1
J gene: TRBJ2-7
D gene: TRBD1
CDR3 protein: CSAGDSDEQYF
CDR3 DNA: TGCAGTGCTGGGGACAGCGACGAGCAGTACTTC

clone size: once
V gene: TRBV7-9
J gene: TRBJ2-7
D gene: -
CDR3 protein: CSSSRQNAYEQYF
CDR3 DNA: TGTTCTAGCAGCAGACAGAATGCCTACGAGCAGTACTTC

clone size: -
V gene: TRBV7-2
J gene: TRBJ2-7
D gene: TRBD1
CDR3 protein: CASSLWTGEGNEQYF
CDR3 DNA: TGTGCCAGCAGCTTATGGACAGGGGAAGGAAACGAGCAGTACTTC

clone size: -
V gene: TRBV4-1
J gene: TRBJ2-1
D gene: -
CDR3 protein: CASSQETTVSSYNEQFF
CDR3 DNA: TGCGCCAGCAGCCAAGAGACGACAGTTAGCTCCTACAATGAGCAGTTCTTC

clone size: -
V gene: TRBV10-1
J gene: TRBJ1-5
D gene: TRBD1
CDR3 protein: CASSQPGQGIRAQHF
CDR3 DNA: TGCGCCAGCAGTCAGCCGGGACAGGGGATTAGGGCCCAGCATTTT

clone size: -
V gene: TRBV5-1
J gene: TRBJ2-7
D gene: -
CDR3 protein: CASRWDTHSYEQYF
CDR3 DNA: TGCGCCAGCAGGTGGGACACTCATTCCTACGAGCAGTACTTC

clone size: -
V gene: TRBV5-4
J gene: TRBJ2-1
D gene: -
CDR3 protein: CASSLPRGPSYNEQFF
CDR3 DNA: TGTGCCAGCAGCTTGCCGCGGGGACCATCCTACAATGAGCAGTTCTTC

clone size: few
V gene: TRBV5-1
J gene: TRBJ2-1
D gene: TRBD2
CDR3 protein: CASSLLGLTSGEQFF
CDR3 DNA: TGCGCCAGCAGCTTGCTGGGACTAACCTCGGGTGAGCAGTTCTTC

clone size: -
V gene: TRBV18
J gene: TRBJ1-2
D gene: -
CDR3 protein: CASSPPRVYYGYTF
CDR3 DNA: TGTGCCAGCTCACCACCGAGAGTTTACTATGGCTACACCTTC

clone size: -
V gene: TRBV4-2
J gene: TRBJ2-3
D gene: TRBD2
CDR3 protein: CASSQLLAGVTDTQYF
CDR3 DNA: TGTGCCAGCAGCCAACTTTTAGCGGGAGTCACAGATACGCAGTATTTT

clone size: -
V gene: TRBV19
J gene: TRBJ1-5
D gene: TRBD1
CDR3 protein: CASRQGADQPQHF
CDR3 DNA: TGTGCCAGTAGGCAGGGGGCGGATCAGCCCCAGCATTTT

clone size: once
V gene: TRBV7-6
J gene: TRBJ1-2
D gene: TRBD1
CDR3 protein: CASSPGQGGYTF
CDR3 DNA: TGTGCCAGCAGCCCGGGACAGGGAGGCTACACCTTC

clone size: -
V gene: TRBV5-6
J gene: TRBJ2-7
D gene: -
CDR3 protein: CASSPRRVSYEQYF
CDR3 DNA: TGTGCCAGCAGCCCGCGGCGAGTCTCCTACGAGCAGTACTTC

clone size: once
V gene: TRBV7-2
J gene: TRBJ2-5
D gene: -
CDR3 protein: CASSSDYRGTQYF
CDR3 DNA: TGTGCCAGCAGCTCGGACTACCGGGGGACCCAGTACTTC

clone size: few
V gene: TRBV7-9
J gene: TRBJ2-5
D gene: TRBD2
CDR3 protein: CASRILAGGQETQYF
CDR3 DNA: TGTGCCAGCAGAATCCTAGCGGGGGGGCAAGAGACCCAGTACTTC

clone size: few
V gene: TRBV10-3
J gene: TRBJ2-7
D gene: -
CDR3 protein: CASRKPGSTYEQYF
CDR3 DNA: TGTGCCAGCAGGAAACCGGGGTCCACCTACGAGCAGTACTTC

clone size: -
V gene: TRBV28
J gene: TRBJ2-7
D gene: TRBD2
CDR3 protein: CASSPLASGNNEQYF
CDR3 DNA: TGTGCCAGCAGTCCTCTGGCTAGCGGGAACAACGAGCAGTACTTC

clone size: -
V gene: TRBV10-3
J gene: TRBJ1-2
D gene: -
CDR3 protein: CATQGLRGYTF
CDR3 DNA: TGTGCCACCCAGGGTCTCAGGGGCTACACCTTC

clone size: -
V gene: TRBV27
J gene: TRBJ1-4
D gene: TRBD1
CDR3 protein: CASSKTGRSNREKLFF
CDR3 DNA: TGTGCCAGCAGTAAGACAGGGAGGTCGAATAGGGAAAAACTGTTTTTT

clone size: few
V gene: TRBV2
J gene: TRBJ2-5
D gene: -
CDR3 protein: CASSERSAPYF
CDR3 DNA: TGTGCCAGCAGTGAACGGTCTGCACCGTACTTC

clone size: -
V gene: TRBV6-5
J gene: TRBJ1-1
D gene: -
CDR3 protein: CASSEGGTNTEAFF
CDR3 DNA: TGTGCCAGCAGTGAAGGAGGGACCAACACTGAAGCTTTCTTT

clone size: -
V gene: TRBV4-3
J gene: TRBJ2-1
D gene: TRBD2
CDR3 protein: CASSQESGGYNEQFF
CDR3 DNA: TGCGCCAGCAGCCAAGAAAGCGGGGGCTACAATGAGCAGTTCTTC

clone size: few
V gene: TRBV2
J gene: TRBJ2-3
D gene: TRBD2
CDR3 protein: CASSDLGLAESTDTQYF
CDR3 DNA: TGTGCCAGCAGTGACTTAGGACTAGCGGAAAGCACAGATACGCAGTATTTT

clone size: few
V gene: TRBV6-5
J gene: TRBJ2-7
D gene: TRBD1
CDR3 protein: CASRPRQGAYEQYF
CDR3 DNA: TGTGCCAGCAGGCCTCGACAGGGAGCCTACGAGCAGTACTTC

clone size: -
V gene: TRBV28
J gene: TRBJ2-5
D gene: TRBD2
CDR3 protein: CASSGGVETQYF
CDR3 DNA: TGTGCCAGCAGTGGGGGGGTAGAGACCCAGTACTTC

clone size: -
V gene: TRBV6-5
J gene: TRBJ1-3
D gene: TRBD1
CDR3 protein: CASSYGTGGFGNTIYF
CDR3 DNA: TGTGCCAGCAGTTACGGGACAGGGGGCTTTGGAAACACCATATATTTT

clone size: -
V gene: TRBV2
J gene: TRBJ1-6
D gene: -
CDR3 protein: CASRGDAAASPLHF
CDR3 DNA: TGTGCCAGTCGCGGGGACGCTGCCGCTTCACCCCTCCACTTT

clone size: -
V gene: TRBV5-1
J gene: TRBJ2-1
D gene: TRBD2
CDR3 protein: CASSSLAGTYNEQFF
CDR3 DNA: TGCGCCAGCAGCTCCCTAGCGGGAACTTACAATGAGCAGTTCTTC

clone size: -
V gene: TRBV21-1
J gene: TRBJ2-5
D gene: -
CDR3 protein: CASPKWEAKRGRSGNQETQYF
CDR3 DNA: TGTGCCAGCCCGAAATGGGAGGCGAAGAGGGGCAGGTCGGGGAATCAAGAGACCCAGTACTTC